This T cell receptor (beta chain) was sequenced for a study of T cells in Graves' hyperthyroidism and ophthalmopathy. Trimming removed 7 bases from V and 3 bases from J; junction bases left unmatched: 5. CDR1 is SGHRS and CDR2 is YFSETQ in the germline V gene. The length of the CDR3 is 13 residues. Authors of the study amplified TCR beta CDR3 regions from RNA transcripts. During a first-round RT-PCR of the TCR CDR3, the HTBI primer set was used. TCRdb recomputed calls from the multiplex PCR reads with MiXCR, one row per CDR3 protein. The sample carries about 400,000 distinct CDR3 sequences, 14% to 15% recorded once. Patients were aged 18 to 65, had disease duration under 2 months, and had newly diagnosed hyperthyroidism. Clinical symptoms, serum thyroxine and TRAb, thyroid ultrasound and orbital computed tomography were used for the diagnoses.

Sequenced: blood. This chain connects TRBV5-1 to TRBJ2-3; 7 bases fit TRBD2. The TCR originated in a woman aged 25 to 39 with Graves' hyperthyroidism. The CDR3 spells CASGLAETDTQYF. The CDR3 DNA is TGCGCCAGCGGGCTAGCGGAGACAGATACGCAGTATTTT.